These 16 T cell receptor beta chains were all obtained from the same sample, sequenced in a study of blood T cells in healthy people across ages. Primed by a sample-barcoded 5' primer and a J-beta primer mix, a second PCR proceeded for about 7 to 11 cycles. Via MiXCR, TCRdb re-called the 5' RACE reads, giving one row per CDR3 protein. Of about a million distinct CDR3 sequences listed, under 40% are singletons. The sequencing input was blood. These receptor sequences come from a man between 18 and 29 years old in good health.

For this clonotype: Mismatch with germline at one junction end may stem from a read error. The DNA of the CDR3 is TGTGCCACCAGCCTGTACAATGAGCAGTTCTTC. Translating it yields CATSLYNEQFF. V gene TRBV14 combines with J gene TRBJ2-1; D remains ambiguous. CDR1 is SGHDN and CDR2 is FVKESK in the germline V gene. The CDR3 has 11 residues.

The chain combines TRBV30 with TRBJ1-2; D is uncertain. The CDR3 loop spans 15 amino acids. V shed 4 bases and J shed 5 bases, with 20 bases lying between them. The germline gives CDR1 GTSNPN, CDR2 SVGIG (reference sequence). CDR3 nucleotide sequence: TGTGCCTGGAAACCAGGAGAGTCAGGCCGATATGGCTACACCTTC. It codes for CAWKPGESGRYGYTF. Full variable domain (rest looked up from reference TRBV30 and TRBJ1-2): SQTIHQWPATLVQPVGSPLSLECTVEGTSNPNLYWYRQAAGRGLQLLFYSVGIGQISSEVPQNLSASRPQDRQFILSSKKLLLSDSGFYLCAWKPGESGRYGYTFGSGTRLTVV.

The chain employs TRBV15 and TRBJ1-6; weak D call: TRBD1 (5 bases). The CDR3 totals 16 residues. CDR1 is LNHNV, CDR2 YYDKDF, per germline (reference sequence). V lost 0 bases and J lost 9, with 15 bases in between. CDR3 residues: CATSRDDQGSGSPLHF. CDR3 sequence (DNA): TGTGCCACCAGCAGAGATGATCAGGGATCGGGTTCACCCCTCCACTTT. The full variable domain, rest sourced from reference TRBV15 and TRBJ1-6, is DAMVIQNPRYQVTQFGKPVTLSCSQTLNHNVMYWYQQKSSQAPKLLFHYYDKDFNNEADTPDNFQSRRPNTSFCFLDIRSPGLGDTAMYLCATSRDDQGSGSPLHFGNGTRLTVT.

The chain recombines TRBV7-9 with TRBJ2-4, with a weak D call TRBD1 (6 bases). Germline V gene lookup returns CDR1 SEHNR and CDR2 FQNEAQ (reference sequence). The V end lost 0 bases, the J end lost 0 bases, and 12 bases lay between the germline ends. The CDR3 loop spans 17 amino acids. CDR3 protein: CASSLAGQPGAKNIQYF. CDR3 DNA: TGTGCCAGCAGCTTAGCCGGACAGCCCGGAGCCAAAAACATTCAGTACTTC.

This clonotype was found a few times. This chain connects TRBV10-3 to TRBJ1-1, with D possibly TRBD1 on 6 matching bases. There are 13 residues in the CDR3. Germline V gene lookup returns CDR1 ENHRY and CDR2 SYGVKD. V lost 6 bases and J lost 1, with 9 bases in between. The CDR3 here is CAIRQGQNTEAFF. Written as DNA, the CDR3 is TGTGCCATCAGGCAGGGACAGAACACTGAAGCTTTCTTT.

This clonotype has just one count. The rearrangement uses TRBV7-3 and TRBJ1-2; 7 positions agree with TRBD1. Germline V lookup: CDR1 SGHTA, CDR2 FQGTGA. The CDR3 has 21 residues. V shed 3 bases, J shed 4 bases, and the junction held 26 bases outside the gene matches. CDR3 amino acids: CASSFPALRAGNWDSVYGYTF. As DNA, the CDR3 is TGTGCCAGCAGCTTCCCCGCCTTACGAGCCGGAAACTGGGACAGCGTCTATGGCTACACCTTC.

This sequence joins TRBV5-1 and TRBJ2-1; D gene uncertain. CDR1 is SGHRS, CDR2 YFSETQ, per germline. The CDR3 runs 13 residues. Trimming took off 0 bases at V and 5 bases at J, with 6 bases between the two ends. In nucleotides, the CDR3 is TGCGCCAGCAGCTTGGGTCTTGACAATGAGCAGTTCTTC. Its protein is CASSLGLDNEQFF.

This clonotype was recorded a few times. V is TRBV4-3 and J is TRBJ2-5, with 7 bases lining up with TRBD1. The last part of the DNA fits TRBJ2-7 better; the J call may be wrong. The germline gives CDR1 LGHNA, CDR2 YSLEER. The CDR3 sequence is 17 residues long. In DNA, the CDR3 is TGCGCCAGCAGCGTCGGGACAGCTGAGGGGGTTTCCTACGAGCAGTACTTC. This codes for CASSVGTAEGVSYEQYF.

The chain carries TRBV6-2 or TRBV6-3 and TRBJ1-1, with TRBD1 as a possible D gene (6 bases). This CDR3 spans 13 amino acids. With 6 bases removed from V and 12 bases from J, the gap between germline ends came to 20 bases. Germline CDR1 MNHEY, CDR2 SVGEGT. Here the CDR3 DNA reads TGTGCCAGCAGCTACGGGGGGCTTGCAGGAACTTTCTTT. Its protein product is CASSYGGLAGTFF.

This clonotype was seen a handful of times. J is TRBJ2-2 and V is TRBV11-2; the D gene is possibly TRBD2 (5 bases). Germline CDR1 SGHAT, CDR2 FQNNGV. V was pared by 5 bases and J by 4 bases, with 11 bases between. This CDR3 comprises 14 residues. Here the CDR3 DNA reads TGTGCCAGCAGCCGAGGGTTGTCCACCGGGGAGCTGTTTTTT. Protein product: CASSRGLSTGELFF.

The rearrangement links TRBV29-1 to TRBJ2-5, with D perhaps TRBD2 (5 bases). V was shortened by 5 bases and J by 11 bases, with 21 bases between the two germline ends. Germline V gene sequence: CDR1 SQVTM, CDR2 ANQGSEA. The CDR3 is made up of 13 amino acids. The CDR3 nucleotides are TGCAGCGTTTTCGGGGTCTCCTACAATGAGCAGTACTTC. This translates into CSVFGVSYNEQYF.

The rearrangement joins TRBV5-1 to TRBJ1-4, with D perhaps matching TRBD1 (5 bases). Germline V gene sequence: CDR1 SGHRS, CDR2 YFSETQ. The ends were cut back, 0 bases at V and 3 bases at J, with 12 bases in the middle. CDR3 length: 16 residues. The CDR3 loop is CASSLEGDLPNEKLFF. The CDR3 coding sequence is TGCGCCAGCAGCTTGGAAGGGGACCTCCCTAATGAAAAACTGTTTTTT.

This clonotype was seen more than once but under ten times. The chain recombines TRBV12-5 with TRBJ2-5; TRBD1 matches 8 bases. CDR1 LGHNT and CDR2 FRNRAP come from the germline V gene. This CDR3 spans 14 amino acids. The CDR3 loop is CAINGGQGSNEQYF. In DNA form, the CDR3 reads TGTGCCATAAATGGAGGACAGGGATCCAATGAGCAGTACTTC.

The gene calls are TRBV12-3 or TRBV12-4 and TRBJ1-1; D uncertain. CDR3 length equals 13 residues. V was trimmed by 6 bases and J by 1 base, leaving 9 bases between them. The CDR3 sequence: CASSKKENTEAFF. DNA of the CDR3: TGTGCCAGCAGCAAAAAGGAGAACACTGAAGCTTTCTTT.

The chain is built from TRBV29-1 and TRBJ2-5; no clear D gene. This CDR3 has 14 amino acids. The germline CDR1 and CDR2 sequences are SQVTM and ANQGSEA. The V and J ends lost 4 bases and 0 bases respectively, with 12 bases between them. The DNA for the CDR3 is TGCAGCGTTGGGGGTGGGTCAGACCAAGAGACCCAGTACTTC. Translating gives CSVGGGSDQETQYF.

This sequence joins TRBV4-2 and TRBJ1-5; 11 nucleotides match TRBD1. This CDR3 has 18 residues. Germline lookup yields CDR1 LGHNA and CDR2 YNFKEQ. V shed 3 bases, J shed 1 base, and the junction held 8 bases outside the gene matches. The chain's CDR3 is CASSQSVGQGASNQPQHF. The CDR3 nucleotides read TGTGCCAGCAGCCAGTCGGTCGGACAGGGGGCCAGCAATCAGCCCCAGCATTTT.